This T cell receptor (beta chain) was retrieved from a study of cytomegalovirus exposure and HLA in healthy donors. Overall study results and limits: In all likelihood, a cluster of highly shared sequence variants was a sequencing artifact. Exclusion as indistinguishable affected some V segments, including TRBV6-2 and TRBV6-3.

V was clipped by 0 bases and J by 6 bases; unmatched bases: 6. The CDR3 is 16 amino acids. The germline V gene encodes CDR1 SGHRS and CDR2 YFSETQ. As for this clone: Its antigen remains unknown.

The PCR ran on 60 Vbeta and 13 Jbeta primers. TCRdb keeps only in-frame clones here, not all; method: immunoSEQ multiplex PCR. Of around 140,000 clones in the sample, approximately 72% were seen once. The sample comprised PBMCs. The sequence was obtained from an older woman in good health and CMV-seronegative. The V call is TRBV5-1, the J call TRBJ2-1; 10 bases fit TRBD2. The CDR3 DNA is TGCGCCAGCAGCTTGGCCGGGCTAGCGGGAGTCAATGAGCAGTTCTTC. This sequence encodes CASSLAGLAGVNEQFF. Combining the CDR3 with reference TRBV5-1 and TRBJ2-1 gives the whole variable domain KAGVTQTPRYLIKTRGQQVTLSCSPISGHRSVSWYQQTPGQGLQFLFEYFSETQRNKGNFPGRFSGRQFSNSRSEMNVSTLELGDSALYLCASSLAGLAGVNEQFFGPGTRLTVL.